One sample yielded the 31 T cell receptor beta chains listed below, sequenced in a study of cytomegalovirus exposure and HLA in healthy donors. The PCR used 60 Vbeta and 13 Jbeta primers. Data came from immunoSEQ multiplex PCR; TCRdb stores just in-frame clones and leaves some out. The repertoire holds some 160,000 clones, over 75% seen once, with 0.5% to 0.55% in the top ten. The source material was PBMCs. The receptors come from a woman aged 45 to 65 in good health and CMV-seronegative.

The chain's CDR3 is CATSPTTKRGWKQFF. The CDR3 nucleotides read TGTGCCACCAGCCCTACAACCAAGCGGGGGTGGAAGCAGTTCTTC. The chain carries TRBV15 and TRBJ2-1; the match to TRBD2 covers 8 bases. There are 15 residues in the CDR3. Germline loops: CDR1 LNHNV, CDR2 YYDKDF (reference sequence). V lost 5 bases and J lost 11; bases outside the gene matches: 14.

The V gene is TRBV21-1, the J gene TRBJ2-4; TRBD1 is the table's D call, not checked against the DNA. TRBV21-1 is flagged as a pseudogene. This CDR3 spans 15 amino acids. CDR3: CASSMGQGAKNIQYF. The CDR3 bases are TGTGCCAGCAGCATGGGACAGGGGGCCAAAAACATTCAGTACTTC.

This clone came up a few times. The chain uses TRBV27 and TRBJ1-6, with 11 bases identical to TRBD1. With V trimmed by 8 bases and J by 7 bases, 7 bases remained unmatched. The CDR3 contains 15 residues. Germline lookup yields CDR1 MNHEY and CDR2 SMNVEV (reference sequence). In DNA form, the CDR3 reads TGTGCCAGCGCCCTGGGACAGGGGGGAAATTCACCCCTCCACTTT. It translates to CASALGQGGNSPLHF.

This clone was seen only once. The chain links TRBV7-2 to TRBJ2-1, with 9 positions matching TRBD2. The ends lost 1 base at V and 7 bases at J; junction bases unmatched: 8. CDR3 length: 16 amino acids. Germline loops: CDR1 SGHTA, CDR2 FQGNSA. The CDR3 nucleotides read TGTGCCAGCAGCTTAGGATCTAGCGGGATAGGGAATGAGCAGTTCTTC. The encoded protein is CASSLGSSGIGNEQFF.

J is TRBJ2-1 and V is TRBV5-8; 8 positions match TRBD2. The CDR3 runs 16 residues. The V gene end was trimmed by 4 bases and the J gene end by 7 bases; junction bases not matched to a gene: 13. The germline gives CDR1 SGHTS, CDR2 YDEGEE. As DNA, the CDR3 is TGTGCCAGCAGCCCCCGTTCAGCGGGGGCCCTAAATGAGCAGTTCTTC. Its translation: CASSPRSAGALNEQFF. The whole variable domain, remainder taken from reference TRBV5-8 and TRBJ2-1, is EAGVTQSPTHLIKTRGQQATLRCSPISGHTSVYWYQQALGLGLQFLLWYDEGEERNRGNFPPRFSGRQFPNYSSELNVNALELEDSALYLCASSPRSAGALNEQFFGPGTRLTVL.

Points on this clone: This sample also contains other DNA sequences that code for the same CDR3. This sequence joins TRBV7-9 and TRBJ2-2; 10 nucleotides match TRBD2. Trimming removed 5 bases from V and 5 bases from J; junction bases left unmatched: 5. This CDR3 spans 15 amino acids. Germline V gene sequence: CDR1 SEHNR, CDR2 FQNEAQ (reference sequence). The CDR3 spells CASSPLAGTTGELFF. The DNA of the CDR3 is TGTGCCAGCAGCCCACTAGCGGGGACTACCGGGGAGCTGTTTTTT. Full variable domain (rest looked up from reference TRBV7-9 and TRBJ2-2): DTGVSQNPRHKITKRGQNVTFRCDPISEHNRLYWYRQTLGQGPEFLTYFQNEAQLEKSRLLSDRFSAERPKGSFSTLEIQRTEQGDSAMYLCASSPLAGTTGELFFGEGSRLTVL.

The rearrangement links TRBV28 to TRBJ2-7; 8 nucleotides match TRBD1. The junction had 8 bases not matched to a gene; V was cut back by 5 bases and J by 2 bases. Germline CDR1 is MDHEN and CDR2 is SYDVKM. The CDR3 length is 15 residues. CDR3 residues: CASSPPDRVPYEQYF. CDR3 DNA sequence: TGTGCCAGCAGTCCCCCGGACAGGGTTCCCTACGAGCAGTACTTC.

The chain is built from TRBV18 and TRBJ2-7; D may be TRBD1 (5 bases). There are 14 residues in the CDR3. The V end lost 4 bases, the J end lost 9 bases, and 19 bases lay between the germline ends. Germline V lookup: CDR1 KGHSH, CDR2 LQKENI. CDR3 amino acids: CASSLDTGTPGQYF. The CDR3, as DNA: TGTGCCAGCTCACTCGATACAGGTACCCCCGGGCAGTACTTC.

This chain uses TRBV28 with TRBJ1-1; 7 bases map to TRBD1. J was trimmed by 4 bases and V by 7 bases; bases with no gene match: 9. CDR1 MDHEN and CDR2 SYDVKM come from the germline V gene. The CDR3 is 14 amino acids. This chain's CDR3 is CASKTGDNPTEAFF. Here the CDR3 DNA reads TGTGCCAGCAAAACAGGGGATAACCCCACTGAAGCTTTCTTT.

The chain uses TRBV30 and TRBJ2-4, with 12 nucleotides matching TRBD2. The CDR3 consists of 16 residues. Germline CDR1 GTSNPN, CDR2 SVGIG (reference sequence). Trimming took 2 bases from V and 4 from J; bases not matched to a gene: 6. The CDR3 protein is CAWSPRLAGDKNIQYF. The CDR3 DNA is TGTGCCTGGAGTCCCAGACTAGCGGGAGATAAAAACATTCAGTACTTC. Full variable domain (missing parts from reference TRBV30 and TRBJ2-4): SQTIHQWPATLVQPVGSPLSLECTVEGTSNPNLYWYRQAAGRGLQLLFYSVGIGQISSEVPQNLSASRPQDRQFILSSKKLLLSDSGFYLCAWSPRLAGDKNIQYFGAGTRLSVL.

V and J are TRBV29-1 and TRBJ2-2, with a weak D call TRBD1 (6 bases). This CDR3 contains 12 residues. Trimming removed 6 bases from V and 7 bases from J, with 12 bases in between. Germline V gene lookup returns CDR1 SQVTM and CDR2 ANQGSEA. Written as DNA, the CDR3 is TGCAGCGTCACAGGGAAAGGCGGGGAGCTGTTTTTT. It specifies CSVTGKGGELFF.

The chain links TRBV11-2 to TRBJ2-5; D possibly corresponds to TRBD2 (6 bases). Deletions cut 1 base from V and 7 bases from J, with 13 bases between. The V gene's germline CDR1 is SGHAT and CDR2 FQNNGV. The CDR3 spans 14 residues. The CDR3 DNA sequence: TGTGCCAGCAGCTTAGGGGGCGCGGGGAGGACCCAGTACTTC. It codes for CASSLGGAGRTQYF.

This clone came up a few times. V and J are TRBV28 and TRBJ1-2; unclear D gene. Trimming left V 2 bases short and J 6 bases short, with 13 bases between. Germline CDR1 reads MDHEN; CDR2 reads SYDVKM. The CDR3 is made up of 14 amino acids. The CDR3 region is CASSLVRGLHGYTF. DNA of the CDR3: TGTGCCAGCAGTTTAGTGCGGGGTCTGCATGGCTACACCTTC.

V gene TRBV7-6 combines with J gene TRBJ2-7; tentatively, D is TRBD2 (6 bases). The CDR3 is made up of 14 amino acids. Germline lookup yields CDR1 SGHVS and CDR2 FNYEAQ. With 5 bases removed from V and 1 base from J, the gap between germline ends came to 12 bases. The chain's CDR3 is CASSPGTPSYEQYF. CDR3 DNA sequence: TGTGCCAGCAGCCCCGGGACTCCTTCCTACGAGCAGTACTTC.

The chain combines TRBV5-1 with TRBJ2-3, with 8 bases that match TRBD2. Trimming took 0 bases from V and 1 from J; bases not matched to a gene: 7. The germline V gene has CDR1 SGHRS and CDR2 YFSETQ. The CDR3 is 17 residues long. This CDR3 is CASSLGLAGLGTDTQYF. The CDR3 DNA is TGCGCCAGCAGCTTGGGGCTAGCGGGTTTGGGCACAGATACGCAGTATTTT.

In its sample, this clone was seen a few times. This chain connects TRBV6-5 to TRBJ1-5; possible D gene TRBD1, 6 bases. CDR3 size: 15 residues. CDR1 is MNHEY, CDR2 SVGAGI, per germline. V was trimmed by 6 bases and J by 6 bases, leaving 18 bases between them. The CDR3 DNA follows: TGTGCCAGCAGCCGCGCTACAGGGTTGGGTCAGCCCCAGCATTTT. Its translation: CASSRATGLGQPQHF.

V is TRBV18 and J is TRBJ2-7; TRBD1 matches at 11 bases. This CDR3 region has 15 residues. V was pared by 2 bases and J by 4 bases, with 4 bases of the junction left unmatched. Germline-derived CDR1 and CDR2 are KGHSH and LQKENI. CDR3 protein: CASSPAGTGGYEQYF. CDR3 sequence (DNA): TGTGCCAGCTCACCAGCCGGGACAGGGGGGTACGAGCAGTACTTC.

This clone was seen more than once but under ten times. The CDR3 coding sequence is TGTGCCAGCAGCCAAGACAGGGGAGTGAGCTACACCTTC. This encodes CASSQDRGVSYTF. The genes are TRBV14 and TRBJ1-2; TRBD1 is a possible D gene (6 bases). Trimming removed 0 bases from V and 9 bases from J, with 11 bases in between. Germline V gene sequence: CDR1 SGHDN, CDR2 FVKESK. The CDR3 loop spans 13 amino acids.

The rearrangement uses TRBV2 and TRBJ2-3, with 14 bases matching TRBD2. Trimming removed 7 bases from V and 4 bases from J; junction bases left unmatched: 1. The CDR3 sequence is 14 residues long. CDR1 and CDR2 from the germline V gene are SNHLY and FYNNEI. DNA for the CDR3: TGTGCCAGCATGGGACTAGCGGGGGCAGATACGCAGTATTTT. It specifies CASMGLAGADTQYF.

V usage is TRBV15 and J usage is TRBJ1-1; no reliable D call. The V end lost 1 base, the J end lost 5 bases, and 14 bases lay between the germline ends. Germline loops: CDR1 LNHNV, CDR2 YYDKDF (reference sequence). CDR3 length equals 15 residues. The CDR3 coding sequence is TGTGCCACCAGCAGAGTTTTGAGGTCGGGGACTGAAGCTTTCTTT. Translating gives CATSRVLRSGTEAFF.

This chain connects TRBV2 to TRBJ2-2; 9 nucleotides align to TRBD2. Trimming took 5 bases from V and 4 from J; bases not matched to a gene: 2. This CDR3 has 14 residues. CDR1 and CDR2 from the germline V gene are SNHLY and FYNNEI. The CDR3 region has the DNA TGTGCCAGCAGTCAGCGGGAGGCCACCGGGGAGCTGTTTTTT. Protein: CASSQREATGELFF.

The chain carries TRBV11-3 and TRBJ1-1, with 8 bases that match TRBD1. The junction had 3 bases not matched to a gene; V was cut back by 5 bases and J by 7 bases. The CDR3 runs 12 residues. CDR1 and CDR2 (germline): SGHNT, YENEEA. The CDR3 DNA sequence: TGTGCCAGCAGCCGAGACAGGGGTGAAGCTTTCTTT. Encoded protein: CASSRDRGEAFF.

The chain has TRBV7-8 and TRBJ2-1; 12 bases match TRBD2. CDR3 length: 15 residues. The V segment lost 4 bases and the J segment 9 bases; nucleotides outside the gene matches: 7. Per germline, CDR1 SGHVS and CDR2 FQNEAQ. Written as DNA, the CDR3 is TGTGCCAGCAGCTCTAGCGGGAGGGCCCCTGGTGAGCAGTTCTTC. Its translation: CASSSSGRAPGEQFF.

As regards this clone: Other DNA variants within this sample encode the same CDR3. The chain combines TRBV19 with TRBJ2-2; 7 bases fit TRBD1. Germline V CDR1 and CDR2: LNHDA, SQIVND (reference sequence). V shed 4 bases, J shed 1 base, and the junction held 3 bases outside the gene matches. The CDR3 has 15 amino acids. This CDR3 reads CASSRGQMNTGELFF. CDR3 in DNA: TGTGCCAGTAGTAGGGGACAGATGAACACCGGGGAGCTGTTTTTT.

This clone was seen a single time. The rearrangement joins TRBV29-1 to TRBJ2-7; 13 nucleotides match TRBD2. Losses at the gene ends were 7 bases for V and 4 bases for J; bases not matched to a gene: 16. CDR3 length: 17 amino acids. Germline CDR1 reads SQVTM; CDR2 reads ANQGSEA. The CDR3 sequence: CSALKAWTSGRRYEQYF. In DNA form, the CDR3 reads TGCAGCGCCCTGAAGGCCTGGACTAGCGGGAGAAGATACGAGCAGTACTTC.

This chain joins TRBV11-3 and TRBJ2-1; D perhaps matches TRBD2 (6 bases). The germline V gene encodes CDR1 SGHNT and CDR2 YENEEA. The CDR3 loop spans 15 amino acids. Deletions cut 1 base from V and 9 bases from J, with 16 bases between. The CDR3 loop reads CASSLVSGPLSEQFF. The CDR3 nucleotides read TGTGCCAGCAGCTTAGTTAGCGGCCCGTTGAGTGAGCAGTTCTTC.

The genes are TRBV10-3 and TRBJ2-1; 7 bases line up with TRBD2. V was pared by 0 bases and J by 8 bases, with 4 bases of the junction left unmatched. This CDR3 contains 14 residues. Germline lookup yields CDR1 ENHRY and CDR2 SYGVKD. CDR3 bases: TGTGCCATCAGTGAGTCGAGGGGAGGGGATGAGCAGTTCTTC. Residues: CAISESRGGDEQFF.

The rearrangement joins TRBV20-1 to TRBJ1-1; 9 nucleotides line up with TRBD1. The V gene's germline CDR1 is DFQATT and CDR2 SNEGSKA (reference sequence). The trim removed 6 bases at V and 11 bases at J, leaving 4 bases unmatched. CDR3 length equals 10 residues. Here the CDR3 DNA reads TGCAGTGCGGGGGACAGGGTGGCTTTCTTT. This encodes CSAGDRVAFF.

The chain recombines TRBV21-1 with TRBJ2-7; the table names TRBD1, a call not compared with the DNA. TRBV21-1 is a pseudogene. This CDR3 is 17 amino acids long. The CDR3 loop is CASSKTRTGPGAYEQYF. The CDR3 bases are TGTGCCAGCAGCAAGACCCGAACTGGACCAGGGGCTTACGAGCAGTACTTC.

V and J are TRBV5-1 and TRBJ1-5; perhaps TRBD1 as D (6 bases). CDR1 SGHRS and CDR2 YFSETQ come from the germline V gene. This CDR3 comprises 15 residues. V dropped 0 bases and J dropped 5 bases, with 12 bases sitting between them. Written as DNA, the CDR3 is TGCGCCAGCAGCTTGGATTCAGGGGCAGATCAGCCCCAGCATTTT. Translated, it gives CASSLDSGADQPQHF.

The V call is TRBV29-1, the J call TRBJ1-1; D remains ambiguous. The CDR3 has 14 residues. V was trimmed by 0 bases and J by 8 bases, leaving 16 bases between them. Per the germline V gene, CDR1 is SQVTM and CDR2 is ANQGSEA. CDR3: CSVEDMRQFREAFF. The DNA of the CDR3 is TGCAGCGTTGAAGATATGCGCCAGTTCAGGGAAGCTTTCTTT.